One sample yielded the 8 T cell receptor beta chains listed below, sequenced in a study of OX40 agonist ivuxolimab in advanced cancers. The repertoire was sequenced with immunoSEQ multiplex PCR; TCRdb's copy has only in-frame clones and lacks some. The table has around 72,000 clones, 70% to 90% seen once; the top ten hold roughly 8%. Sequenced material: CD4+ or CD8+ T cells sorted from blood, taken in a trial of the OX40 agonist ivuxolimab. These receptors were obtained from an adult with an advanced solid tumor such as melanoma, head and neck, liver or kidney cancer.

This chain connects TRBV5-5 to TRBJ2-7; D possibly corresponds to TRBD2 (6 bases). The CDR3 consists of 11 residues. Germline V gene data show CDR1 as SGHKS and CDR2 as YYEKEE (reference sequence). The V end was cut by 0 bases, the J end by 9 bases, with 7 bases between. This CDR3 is CASSLEGLQYF. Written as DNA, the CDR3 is TGTGCCAGCAGCTTGGAGGGACTGCAGTACTTC.

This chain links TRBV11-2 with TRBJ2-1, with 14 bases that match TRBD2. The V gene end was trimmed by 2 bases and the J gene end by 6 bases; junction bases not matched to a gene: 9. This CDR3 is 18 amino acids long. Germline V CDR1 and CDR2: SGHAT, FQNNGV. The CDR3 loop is CASSLRSRGLAGANEQFF. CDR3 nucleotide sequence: TGTGCCAGCAGCTTACGTAGCAGGGGACTAGCGGGGGCCAATGAGCAGTTCTTC. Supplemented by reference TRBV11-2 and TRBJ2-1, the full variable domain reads EAGVAQSPRYKIIEKRQSVAFWCNPISGHATLYWYQQILGQGPKLLIQFQNNGVVDDSQLPKDRFSAERLKGVDSTLKIQPAKLEDSAVYLCASSLRSRGLAGANEQFFGPGTRLTVL.

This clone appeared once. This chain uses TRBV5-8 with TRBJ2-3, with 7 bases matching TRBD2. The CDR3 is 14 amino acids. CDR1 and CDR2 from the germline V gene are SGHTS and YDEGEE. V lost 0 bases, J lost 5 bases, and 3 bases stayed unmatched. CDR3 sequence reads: CASSLAGRGDTQYF. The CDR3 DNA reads TGTGCCAGCAGCTTGGCAGGGAGGGGAGATACGCAGTATTTT.

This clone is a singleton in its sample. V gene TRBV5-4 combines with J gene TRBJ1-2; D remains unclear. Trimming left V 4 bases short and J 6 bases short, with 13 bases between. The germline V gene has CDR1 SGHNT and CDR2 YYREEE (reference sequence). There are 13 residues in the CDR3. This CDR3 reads CASSPVGTDGYTF. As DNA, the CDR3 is TGTGCCAGCAGCCCAGTGGGTACCGATGGCTACACCTTC.

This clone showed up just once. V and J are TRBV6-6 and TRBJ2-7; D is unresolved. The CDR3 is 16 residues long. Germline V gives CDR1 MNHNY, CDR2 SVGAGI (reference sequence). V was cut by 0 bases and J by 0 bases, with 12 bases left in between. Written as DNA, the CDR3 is TGTGCCAGCAGTTACTCGGAGAGACGGAGCTCCTACGAGCAGTACTTC. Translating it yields CASSYSERRSSYEQYF.

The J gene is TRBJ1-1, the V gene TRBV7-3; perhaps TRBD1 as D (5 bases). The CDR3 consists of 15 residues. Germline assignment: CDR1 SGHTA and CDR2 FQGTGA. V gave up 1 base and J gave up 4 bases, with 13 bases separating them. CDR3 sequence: CASSLRSGGSTEAFF. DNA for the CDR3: TGTGCCAGCAGCTTAAGAAGTGGGGGGAGCACTGAAGCTTTCTTT.

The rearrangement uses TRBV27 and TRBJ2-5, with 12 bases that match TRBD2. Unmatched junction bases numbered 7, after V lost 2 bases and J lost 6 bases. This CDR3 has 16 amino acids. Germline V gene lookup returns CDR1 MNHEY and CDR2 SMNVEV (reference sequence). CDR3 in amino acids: CASSLKTSGGPKTQYF. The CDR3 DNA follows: TGTGCCAGCAGTTTAAAAACTAGCGGGGGGCCCAAGACCCAGTACTTC.

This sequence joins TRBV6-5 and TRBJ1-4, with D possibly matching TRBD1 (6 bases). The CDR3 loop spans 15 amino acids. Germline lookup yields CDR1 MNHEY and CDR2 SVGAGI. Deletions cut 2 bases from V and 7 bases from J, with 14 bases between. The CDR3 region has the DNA TGTGCCAGCAGTTACACGACAGGCCGTGGTGAAAAACTGTTTTTT. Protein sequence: CASSYTTGRGEKLFF.